This T cell receptor (beta chain) was sequenced for a study of graft-versus-host responses after intestinal transplantation. Study-wide background: Isolated intestinal, liver-intestinal, or multivisceral transplants were what recipients had.

Profiled with immunoSEQ multiplex PCR; TCRdb holds only in-frame clones, not every one. Of about 80,000 clones in the sample, 85% to 90% were seen once. The CDR3 loop spans 14 amino acids. V was shortened by 5 bases and J by 6 bases, with 15 bases between the two germline ends. CDR1 is SGHTA, CDR2 FQGNSA, per germline. As to this clone: The antigen is not known.

The sequence derives from a human donor who received an intestinal transplant. The input for sequencing was unstimulated CD4+ T cells sorted from spleen or lymph node cells, taken before intestinal transplant. The chain recombines TRBV7-2 with TRBJ2-3; the D gene is possibly TRBD1 (7 bases). The CDR3 region is CASSPGGSRDTQYF. The CDR3 region has the DNA TGTGCCAGCAGCCCAGGGGGGAGCAGGGATACGCAGTATTTT.